This TCR beta chain was found in a study of T cell repertoires in ileal Crohn's disease. Whole-study context: At surgery, more than 30% of patients smoked, with median disease duration 7.9 years. General observations from the study: High-frequency clones were more common in sorted CD8 than CD4 cells. All patients with clonality above 26.8% had endoscopic recurrence.

Looked up from germline, CDR1 is MDHEN and CDR2 is SYDVKM. The CDR3 consists of 14 residues. Deletions cut 5 bases from V and 10 bases from J, with 15 bases between. Documented time point: neoterminal ileum biopsy at postoperative endoscopy, about 6 months after surgery. The data were produced by immunoSEQ multiplex PCR, yet TCRdb's version contains in-frame clones alone and is incomplete. Of 55,000 to 65,000 clones listed, roughly 91% are singletons. About this clone itself: Its specificity is not known.

The sequencing input was ileal tissue. V gene TRBV28 combines with J gene TRBJ1-6, with D maybe TRBD1 (6 bases). The sequence derives from an adult with Crohn's disease. CDR3 sequence (DNA): TGTGCCAGCAGTCCCGGGACATCTTGGTCACCCCTCCACTTT. Protein: CASSPGTSWSPLHF.